The rows below give T cell receptor beta chains drawn from one sample of a study of T cell repertoires in cytomegalovirus infection. Via MiXCR, TCRdb re-called the reads, giving one row per CDR3 protein. The table lists about 700,000 distinct CDR3 sequences, about 33% of them singletons. No cognate antigen is known for these TCRs. The sequenced sample was cultured PBMCs, obtained from culture after CMV antigen stimulation. These receptors all stem from a human donor in good health (CMV status not recorded). Some clones in this sample may be carry-over from other donors' samples. Both conserved end residues are part of each CDR3. Fields, in order: D gene, clone size, V gene, J gene, CDR3 protein, CDR3 DNA. A D gene is named only where the DNA matches it firmly. Size values are once, few and many counts, or a class for expanded clones, and some rows have none.

NA	NA	TRBV2	TRBJ1-2	CASSNQGWGYGYTF	TGTGCCAGCAGTAATCAGGGTTGGGGCTATGGCTACACCTTC
NA	NA	TRBV7-6	TRBJ2-2	CASSSLVLNTGELFF	TGTGCCAGCAGCAGCTTGGTCTTGAACACCGGGGAGCTGTTTTTT
NA	few	TRBV6-2/TRBV6-3	TRBJ2-1	CASSYSIQAYNEQFF	TGTGCCAGCAGTTACTCGATACAGGCTTACAATGAGCAGTTCTTC
NA	NA	TRBV6-2/TRBV6-3	TRBJ2-7	CASRKTTGYEQYF	TGTGCCAGCAGGAAGACGACAGGCTACGAGCAGTACTTC
NA	many	TRBV27	TRBJ2-7	CASGAYEQYF	TGTGCCAGCGGGGCCTACGAGCAGTACTTC
NA	NA	TRBV6-6	TRBJ1-2	CASSYVRGYTF	TGTGCCAGCAGTTATGTACGTGGCTACACCTTC
NA	NA	TRBV6-1	TRBJ2-3	CASSEALGTRDTQYF	TGTGCCAGCAGTGAAGCCCTAGGGACCCGAGATACGCAGTATTTT
NA	NA	TRBV5-4	TRBJ2-5	CASSWGLGTETQYF	TGTGCCAGCAGCTGGGGGCTAGGTACGGAGACCCAGTACTTC
NA	few	TRBV30	TRBJ2-7	CAWSRGYEQYF	TGTGCCTGGAGTCGGGGATACGAGCAGTACTTC
NA	few	TRBV19	TRBJ1-6	CATKGEGNSPLHF	TGTGCCACAAAGGGGGAGGGTAATTCACCCCTCCACTTT
TRBD1	many	TRBV7-2	TRBJ2-1	CASSPGQGYNEQFF	TGTGCCAGCAGCCCCGGACAGGGGTACAATGAGCAGTTCTTC
NA	many	TRBV7-2	TRBJ2-7	CASSFLDYEQYF	TGTGCCAGCAGCTTTTTGGACTACGAGCAGTACTTC
NA	few	TRBV2	TRBJ2-7	CASRTEGEQYF	TGTGCCAGCCGAACCGAAGGAGAGCAGTACTTC
NA	NA	TRBV29-1	TRBJ2-2	CSVYQQGRDTGELFF	TGCAGCGTTTACCAACAGGGTCGAGACACCGGGGAGCTGTTTTTT
NA	NA	TRBV4-3	TRBJ2-5	CASSQDRGMVETQYF	TGCGCCAGCAGCCAAGATCGCGGGATGGTGGAGACCCAGTACTTC
TRBD2	many	TRBV7-2	TRBJ2-5	CASSVGLAMETQYF	TGTGCCAGCAGCGTGGGACTAGCGATGGAGACCCAGTACTTC
TRBD2	NA	TRBV10-2	TRBJ2-1	CASSFSGSAVVEQFF	TGCGCCAGCAGTTTTAGCGGGAGTGCGGTAGTTGAGCAGTTCTTC
TRBD1	few	TRBV19	TRBJ2-7	CASSMDRFDSEQYF	TGTGCCAGTAGTATGGACAGGTTTGACTCCGAGCAGTACTTC
NA	few	TRBV11-1	TRBJ2-1	CASSLRGGQSSYNEQFF	TGTGCCAGCAGCTTACGCGGGGGCCAAAGCTCCTACAATGAGCAGTTCTTC
TRBD2	NA	TRBV7-4	TRBJ2-1	CASSLRVAGGSEQFF	TGTGCCAGCAGCTTGAGGGTAGCGGGAGGTAGTGAGCAGTTCTTC
NA	few	TRBV7-2	TRBJ2-1	CASSLVGTRGEQFF	TGTGCCAGCAGCTTAGTCGGCACTCGGGGTGAGCAGTTCTTC
NA	NA	TRBV20-1	TRBJ1-4	CSAKGGTTNEKLFF	TGCAGTGCTAAGGGCGGCACAACTAATGAAAAACTGTTTTTT
NA	NA	TRBV10-3	TRBJ2-5	CAISESQGFGETQYF	TGTGCCATCAGTGAGTCGCAGGGTTTTGGGGAGACCCAGTACTTC
NA	once	TRBV7-2	TRBJ1-4	CASSLEGEKKLFF	TGTGCCAGCAGCTTAGAGGGCGAAAAAAAACTGTTTTTT
NA	NA	TRBV4-1	TRBJ1-1	CASSQEQSNTEAFF	TGCGCCAGCAGCCAAGAACAATCGAACACTGAAGCTTTCTTT
NA	few	TRBV7-6	TRBJ2-5	CASSLAGTQLGETQYF	TGTGCCAGCAGCTTAGCCGGGACCCAACTAGGGGAGACCCAGTACTTC
TRBD1	few	TRBV7-9	TRBJ2-5	CASSGSRGSVETQYF	TGTGCCAGCAGCGGATCCAGGGGGTCGGTAGAGACCCAGTACTTC
TRBD1	once	TRBV10-3	TRBJ2-2	CATSRGLDTGELFF	TGTGCCACCTCAAGGGGGCTGGACACCGGGGAGCTGTTTTTT
NA	NA	TRBV27	TRBJ1-5	CASSLGGIGQPQHF	TGTGCCAGCAGTTTGGGAGGGATCGGTCAGCCCCAGCATTTT
TRBD2	many	TRBV7-8	TRBJ2-1	CASSLRRLAHSEQFF	TGTGCCAGCAGCTTACGAAGACTAGCCCATTCTGAGCAGTTCTTC
NA	NA	TRBV5-5	TRBJ2-1	CASQDRGLSYNEQFF	TGTGCCAGCCAAGACCGAGGGCTCTCCTACAATGAGCAGTTCTTC
TRBD1	once	TRBV5-1	TRBJ1-2	CASSDTGASNYGYTF	TGCGCCAGCAGCGACACAGGGGCCTCTAACTATGGCTACACCTTC
NA	many	TRBV7-2	TRBJ2-3	CASSSNRAGMDTQYF	TGTGCCAGCAGCAGCAATAGGGCCGGGATGGATACGCAGTATTTT
TRBD2	many	TRBV7-6	TRBJ2-3	CASSQLAGGSDTQYF	TGTGCCAGCAGCCAGTTAGCGGGAGGATCAGATACGCAGTATTTT
NA	NA	TRBV19	TRBJ1-1	CASSLFPGQNTEAFF	TGTGCCAGTAGTCTATTTCCGGGACAGAACACTGAAGCTTTCTTT
TRBD1	NA	TRBV20-1	TRBJ2-5	CSAYRDRDETQYF	TGCAGTGCTTACCGGGACAGGGATGAGACCCAGTACTTC
NA	NA	TRBV12-3/TRBV12-4	TRBJ2-5	CASSLAAGTQYF	TGTGCCAGCAGTTTAGCCGCGGGGACCCAGTACTTC
TRBD2	NA	TRBV7-6	TRBJ2-5	CASSLRPGGETQYF	TGTGCCAGCAGCCTCAGACCGGGAGGAGAGACCCAGTACTTC
NA	NA	TRBV14	TRBJ2-7	CASSQESSEQYF	TGTGCCAGCAGCCAAGAGTCCTCCGAGCAGTACTTC
NA	once	TRBV18	TRBJ2-7	CASSPQGESYEQYF	TGTGCCAGCTCACCACAAGGGGAGTCCTACGAGCAGTACTTC
TRBD1	NA	TRBV2	TRBJ1-5	CASSDRERLSNQPQHF	TGTGCCAGCTCTGACAGGGAAAGGCTTAGCAATCAGCCCCAGCATTTT
NA	NA	TRBV2	TRBJ1-5	CASSDRRAYSNQPQHF	TGTGCCAGCAGTGATAGAAGAGCTTATAGCAATCAGCCCCAGCATTTT
NA	NA	TRBV7-6	TRBJ2-7	CASSPNTFAYEQYF	TGTGCCAGCAGCCCTAACACTTTCGCCTACGAGCAGTACTTC
TRBD2	few	TRBV7-6	TRBJ2-7	CASSLQLGGAAEQYF	TGTGCCAGCAGCTTACAACTCGGGGGGGCCGCCGAGCAGTACTTC
TRBD1	NA	TRBV12-3/TRBV12-4	TRBJ2-7	CASRRDREGSHEQYF	TGTGCCAGCAGAAGGGACAGGGAGGGTTCTCACGAGCAGTACTTC
NA	few	TRBV9	TRBJ1-1	CASSVRPGAEAFF	TGTGCCAGCAGCGTCCGGCCGGGGGCTGAAGCTTTCTTT
NA	NA	TRBV4-1	TRBJ1-4	CASSKTPSTNEKLFF	TGCGCCAGCAGCAAAACACCCTCAACTAATGAAAAACTGTTTTTT
NA	few	TRBV5-1	TRBJ1-2	CASSLGQRAAGYYGYTF	TGCGCCAGCAGCTTGGGACAGAGGGCCGCGGGTTACTATGGCTACACCTTC
NA	NA	TRBV7-8	TRBJ2-6	CASSFLRSGANVLTF	TGTGCCAGCAGCTTCCTCCGTTCTGGGGCCAACGTCCTGACTTTC
TRBD1	NA	TRBV6-5	TRBJ1-1	CAVRQGQEAFF	TGTGCCGTCAGACAGGGGCAGGAAGCTTTCTTT
NA	NA	TRBV2	TRBJ2-1	CATHEDSYNEQFF	TGTGCCACCCATGAGGACAGTTACAATGAGCAGTTCTTC
NA	NA	TRBV7-2	TRBJ2-5	CASSQYLGAQETQYF	TGTGCCAGCAGCCAATACTTAGGGGCCCAGGAGACCCAGTACTTC
TRBD1	NA	TRBV20-1	TRBJ1-5	CSAMDRVNQPQHF	TGCAGTGCCATGGACAGGGTAAACCAGCCCCAGCATTTT
NA	NA	TRBV2	TRBJ2-6	CASEGAGLSGANVLTF	TGTGCCAGCGAAGGGGCAGGACTCTCTGGGGCCAACGTCCTGACTTTC
TRBD1	NA	TRBV20-1	TRBJ1-5	CSADRDGNQPQHF	TGCAGTGCTGACAGGGATGGCAATCAGCCCCAGCATTTT
TRBD1	NA	TRBV7-8	TRBJ1-5	CASSRGQGLDQPQHF	TGTGCCAGCAGCCGGGGACAGGGGTTGGATCAGCCCCAGCATTTT